The text below deals with one TCR beta chain. Germline assignment: CDR1 MDHEN and CDR2 SYDVKM. This CDR3 comprises 11 residues. Trimming at V came to 4 bases and at J to 12 bases, leaving 4 bases not matched to a gene. The data were obtained in a study of blood T cell repertoires in COVID-19. Study in general: COVID-19 samples, acute and convalescent, were from the United States, Italy and Spain. The cDNA or gDNA used as material had been derived from T cells, B-cell-depleted T cells, or PBMCs.

Authors' methods: It was from reference gene primer amplification that nucleated cell counts were estimated. Profiled with immunoSEQ multiplex PCR; TCRdb holds only in-frame clones, not every one. That table gives V, J and clone size, and the DNA gave D and trimming. This table has 60,000 to 85,000 clones, about four fifths appearing once. V is TRBV28 and J is TRBJ2-7; the match to TRBD1 covers 9 bases. The source material was peripheral blood. The clonotype was recovered from an older man with acute or convalescent COVID-19. This CDR3 is CASSSGTGTYF. In DNA form, the CDR3 reads TGTGCCAGCAGTTCTGGGACAGGGACGTACTTC.